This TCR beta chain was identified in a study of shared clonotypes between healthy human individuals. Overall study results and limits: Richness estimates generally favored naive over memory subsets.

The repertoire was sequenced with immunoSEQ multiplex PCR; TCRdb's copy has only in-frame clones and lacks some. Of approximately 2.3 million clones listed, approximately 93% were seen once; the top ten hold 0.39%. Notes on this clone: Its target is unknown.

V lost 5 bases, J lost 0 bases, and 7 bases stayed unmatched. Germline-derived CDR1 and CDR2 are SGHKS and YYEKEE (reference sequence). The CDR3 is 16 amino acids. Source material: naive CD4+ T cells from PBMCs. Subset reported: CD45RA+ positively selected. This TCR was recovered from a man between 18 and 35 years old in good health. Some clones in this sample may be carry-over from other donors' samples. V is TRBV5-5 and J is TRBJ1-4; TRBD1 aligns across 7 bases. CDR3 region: CASREQGFATNEKLFF. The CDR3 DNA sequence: TGTGCCAGCAGGGAACAGGGGTTTGCAACTAATGAAAAACTGTTTTTT.